The 8 T cell receptor beta chains reported below all come from one sample, sequenced in a study of blood T cell repertoires in COVID-19. The assay was immunoSEQ multiplex PCR, and TCRdb's table has in-frame clones only and misses some. The table has 150,000 to 200,000 clones, around nine tenths seen once. Sequencing used peripheral blood. Source of these receptors: a man aged 18-30 years with active or convalescent COVID-19.

The gene calls are TRBV12-3 or TRBV12-4 and TRBJ2-7, with D perhaps matching TRBD2 (6 bases). There are 13 residues in the CDR3. The germline V and J ends were trimmed by 6 bases and 2 bases, with 11 bases remaining between them. CDR3 sequence (DNA): TGTGCCAGCAGACTCGGAGGGACCTACGAGCAGTACTTC. It is translated as CASRLGGTYEQYF.

The CDR3 nucleotides read TGTGCCAGCAGTCCCCCTCCCGGCAATCAGCCCCAGCATTTT. Its protein is CASSPPPGNQPQHF. This chain joins TRBV28 and TRBJ1-5; D unresolved. V was pared by 5 bases and J by 2 bases, with 10 bases between. The length of the CDR3 is 14 residues. Germline-derived CDR1 and CDR2 are MDHEN and SYDVKM.

In DNA, the CDR3 is TGTGCCAGCAGCTACGGACTACCCAATGAGCAGTTCTTC. Protein sequence: CASSYGLPNEQFF. The gene calls are TRBV4-2 and TRBJ2-1, with D perhaps matching TRBD2 (6 bases). Germline CDR1 is LGHNA and CDR2 is YNFKEQ. The CDR3 runs to 13 residues. V was trimmed by 5 bases and J by 6 bases, leaving 11 bases between them.

The V gene is TRBV19, the J gene TRBJ2-7; possible D gene TRBD2, 5 bases. CDR3 length: 14 residues. Looked up from germline, CDR1 is LNHDA and CDR2 is SQIVND (reference sequence). Trimming took 3 bases from V and 2 from J, leaving 11 bases between them. CDR3: CASSMGGSPYEQYF. The DNA for the CDR3 is TGTGCCAGTAGTATGGGTGGGAGCCCCTACGAGCAGTACTTC.

V usage is TRBV24-1 and J usage is TRBJ2-7, with a possible D match to TRBD1 (6 bases). The germline V and J ends were trimmed by 5 bases and 6 bases, with 16 bases remaining between them. The germline CDR1 and CDR2 sequences are KGHDR and SFDVKD. The CDR3 loop spans 14 amino acids. CDR3 sequence reads: CATSGTVQGSEQYF. In DNA, the CDR3 is TGTGCCACCAGTGGTACAGTTCAGGGGTCCGAGCAGTACTTC.

This clone was seen only a few times. This chain joins TRBV10-3 and TRBJ1-2; D may be TRBD1 (6 bases). The germline V gene has CDR1 ENHRY and CDR2 SYGVKD. Trimming cost V 7 bases and J 3 bases, with 12 bases left between them. This CDR3 is 13 amino acids long. In nucleotides, the CDR3 is TGTGCCATCATGGGGGCTGGGGACTATGGCTACACCTTC. This codes for CAIMGAGDYGYTF.

V is TRBV3-1 (or the pseudogene TRBV3-2) and J is TRBJ1-1; no clear D. The CDR3 sequence is 15 residues long. Germline V gene data show CDR1 as LGHDT and CDR2 as YNNKEL (reference sequence). Trimming left V 0 bases short and J 4 bases short, with 12 bases between. In nucleotides, the CDR3 is TGTGCCAGCAGCCAAGAGCTGGCTCAGGCCACTGAAGCTTTCTTT. Protein sequence: CASSQELAQATEAFF.

The V and J genes are TRBV6-5 and TRBJ1-1; unclear D gene. Trimming took off 2 bases at V and 1 base at J, with 5 bases between the two ends. The CDR3 consists of 13 residues. CDR1 and CDR2 (germline): MNHEY, SVGAGI. The CDR3 DNA sequence: TGTGCCAGCAGTTACAGCCAGAACACTGAAGCTTTCTTT. It codes for CASSYSQNTEAFF.